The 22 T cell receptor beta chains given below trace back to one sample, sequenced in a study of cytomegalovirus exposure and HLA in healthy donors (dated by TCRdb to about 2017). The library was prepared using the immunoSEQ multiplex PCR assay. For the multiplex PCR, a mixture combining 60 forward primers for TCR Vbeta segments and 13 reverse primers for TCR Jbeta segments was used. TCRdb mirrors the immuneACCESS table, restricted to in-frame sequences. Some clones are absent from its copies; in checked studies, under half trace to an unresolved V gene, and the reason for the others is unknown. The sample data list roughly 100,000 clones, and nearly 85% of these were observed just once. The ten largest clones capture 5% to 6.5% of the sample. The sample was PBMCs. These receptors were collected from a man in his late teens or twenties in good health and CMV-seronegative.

CDR3 in amino acids: CASSLQGLTSNQPQHF. CDR3 DNA sequence: TGTGCCAGCAGCCTACAGGGGCTCACAAGCAATCAGCCCCAGCATTTT. The genes are TRBV5-6 and TRBJ1-5, with 7 nucleotides matching TRBD1. V lost 4 bases and J lost 1; bases outside the gene matches: 8. The germline CDR1 and CDR2 sequences are SGHDT and YYEEEE. The length of the CDR3 is 16 residues.

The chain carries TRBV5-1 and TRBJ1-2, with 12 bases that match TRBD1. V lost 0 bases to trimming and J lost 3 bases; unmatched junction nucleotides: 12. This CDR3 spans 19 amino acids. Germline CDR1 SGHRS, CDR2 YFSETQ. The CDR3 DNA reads TGCGCCAGCAGCTTGGTGCCGGGGACAGGGGGCAGTAAAGACTATGGCTACACCTTC. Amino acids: CASSLVPGTGGSKDYGYTF.

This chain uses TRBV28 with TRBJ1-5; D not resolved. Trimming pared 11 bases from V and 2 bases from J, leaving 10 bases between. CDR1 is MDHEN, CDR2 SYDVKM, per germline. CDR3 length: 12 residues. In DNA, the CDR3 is TGTGCCTCAACGGGTGGCAATCAGCCCCAGCATTTT. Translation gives CASTGGNQPQHF.

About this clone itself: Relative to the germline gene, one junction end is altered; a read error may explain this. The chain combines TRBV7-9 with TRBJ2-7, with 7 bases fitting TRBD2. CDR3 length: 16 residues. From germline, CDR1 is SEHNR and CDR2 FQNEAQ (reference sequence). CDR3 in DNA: TGTTCCAGCAGCTTAATGGGAGGGAAGATAACCTACGAGCAGTACTTC. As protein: CSSSLMGGKITYEQYF.

This chain's CDR3 is CASRGQGGTEAFF. CDR3 nucleotides: TGTGCCAGCAGAGGACAGGGGGGGACTGAAGCTTTCTTT. The chain employs TRBV2 and TRBJ1-1, with 10 bases that match TRBD1. The CDR3 extends over 13 amino acids. With V trimmed by 6 bases and J by 5 bases, 3 bases remained unmatched. Per the germline V gene, CDR1 is SNHLY and CDR2 is FYNNEI.

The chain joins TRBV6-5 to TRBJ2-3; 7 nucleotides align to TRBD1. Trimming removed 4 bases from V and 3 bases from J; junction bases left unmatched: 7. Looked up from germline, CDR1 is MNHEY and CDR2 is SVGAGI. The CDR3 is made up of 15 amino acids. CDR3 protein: CASSSQGKSTDTQYF. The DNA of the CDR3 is TGTGCCAGCAGTTCACAGGGGAAGAGTACAGATACGCAGTATTTT.

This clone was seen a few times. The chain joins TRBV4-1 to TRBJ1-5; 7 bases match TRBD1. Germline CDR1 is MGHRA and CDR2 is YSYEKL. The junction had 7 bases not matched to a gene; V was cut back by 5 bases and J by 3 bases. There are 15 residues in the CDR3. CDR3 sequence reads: CASSSPGQYNQPQHF. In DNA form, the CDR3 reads TGCGCCAGCAGCTCACCGGGACAGTACAATCAGCCCCAGCATTTT.

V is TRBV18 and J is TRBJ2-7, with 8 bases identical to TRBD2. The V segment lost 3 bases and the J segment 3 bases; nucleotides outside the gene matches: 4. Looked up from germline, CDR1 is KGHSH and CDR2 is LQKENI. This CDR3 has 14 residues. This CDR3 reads CASSPAGGSYEQYF. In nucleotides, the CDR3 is TGTGCCAGCTCACCGGCGGGAGGAAGCTACGAGCAGTACTTC.

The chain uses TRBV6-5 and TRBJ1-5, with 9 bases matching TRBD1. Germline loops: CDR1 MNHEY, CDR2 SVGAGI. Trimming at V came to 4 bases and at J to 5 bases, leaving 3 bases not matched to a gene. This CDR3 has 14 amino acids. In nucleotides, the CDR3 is TGTGCCAGCAGTTTGGGACAGGGCTATCAGCCCCAGCATTTT. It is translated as CASSLGQGYQPQHF.

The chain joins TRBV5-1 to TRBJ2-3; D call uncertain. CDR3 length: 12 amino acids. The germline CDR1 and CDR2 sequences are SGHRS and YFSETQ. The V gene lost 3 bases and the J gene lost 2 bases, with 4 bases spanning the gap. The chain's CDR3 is CASSSNTDTQYF. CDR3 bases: TGCGCCAGCAGCTCAAACACAGATACGCAGTATTTT.

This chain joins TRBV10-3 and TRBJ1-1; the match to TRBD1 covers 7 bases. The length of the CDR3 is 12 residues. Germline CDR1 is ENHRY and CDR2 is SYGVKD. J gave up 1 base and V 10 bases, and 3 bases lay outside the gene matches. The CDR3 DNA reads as TGTGCCACGCGGACAGGGAACACTGAAGCTTTCTTT. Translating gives CATRTGNTEAFF.

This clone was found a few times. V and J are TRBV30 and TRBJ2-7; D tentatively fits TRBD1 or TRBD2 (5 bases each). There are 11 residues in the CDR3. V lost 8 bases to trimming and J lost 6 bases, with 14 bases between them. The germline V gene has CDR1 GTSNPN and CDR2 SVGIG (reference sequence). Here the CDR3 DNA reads TGTGCCGGGACCCGCCGGAGCGAGCAGTACTTC. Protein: CAGTRRSEQYF.

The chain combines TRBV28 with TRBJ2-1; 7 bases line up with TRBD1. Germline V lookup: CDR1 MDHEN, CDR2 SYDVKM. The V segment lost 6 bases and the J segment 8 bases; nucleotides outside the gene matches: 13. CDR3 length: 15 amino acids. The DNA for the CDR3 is TGTGCCAGCAGGGCGACAGGGAAGGTTAGCGATGAGCAGTTCTTC. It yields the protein CASRATGKVSDEQFF. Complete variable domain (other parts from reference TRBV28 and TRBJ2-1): DVKVTQSSRYLVKRTGEKVFLECVQDMDHENMFWYRQDPGLGLRLIYFSYDVKMKEKGDIPEGYSVSREKKERFSLILESASTNQTSMYLCASRATGKVSDEQFFGPGTRLTVL.

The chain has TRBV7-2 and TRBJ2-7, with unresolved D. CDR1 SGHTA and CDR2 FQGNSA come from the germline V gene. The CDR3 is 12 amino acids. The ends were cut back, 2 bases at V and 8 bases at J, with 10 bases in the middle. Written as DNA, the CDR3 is TGTGCCAGCAGCTTACTACCGGTGAAGCAGTACTTC. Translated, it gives CASSLLPVKQYF.

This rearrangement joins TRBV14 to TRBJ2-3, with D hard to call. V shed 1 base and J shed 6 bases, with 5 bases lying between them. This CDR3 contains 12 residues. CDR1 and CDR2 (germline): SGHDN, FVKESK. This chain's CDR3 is CASSQVQDTQYF. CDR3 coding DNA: TGTGCCAGCAGCCAAGTGCAGGATACGCAGTATTTT.

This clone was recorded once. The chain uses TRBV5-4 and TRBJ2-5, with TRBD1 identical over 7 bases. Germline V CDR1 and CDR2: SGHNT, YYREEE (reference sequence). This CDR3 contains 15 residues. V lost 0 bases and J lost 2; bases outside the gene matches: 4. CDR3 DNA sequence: TGTGCCAGCAGCTTGGGAGGGACAGTTCAAGAGACCCAGTACTTC. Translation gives CASSLGGTVQETQYF.

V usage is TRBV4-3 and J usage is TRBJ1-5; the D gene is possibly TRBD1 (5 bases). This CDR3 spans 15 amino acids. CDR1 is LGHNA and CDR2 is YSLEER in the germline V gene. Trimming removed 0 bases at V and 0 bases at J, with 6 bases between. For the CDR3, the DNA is TGCGCCAGCAGCCAAGACAGGGCTAGCAATCAGCCCCAGCATTTT. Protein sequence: CASSQDRASNQPQHF.

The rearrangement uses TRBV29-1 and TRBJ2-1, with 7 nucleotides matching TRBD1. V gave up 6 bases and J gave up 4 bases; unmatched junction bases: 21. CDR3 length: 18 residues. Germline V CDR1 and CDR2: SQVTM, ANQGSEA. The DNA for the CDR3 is TGCAGCGTGGATCCTCCCGGGACAGCCAGCAATTTTTACAATGAGCAGTTCTTC. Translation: CSVDPPGTASNFYNEQFF.

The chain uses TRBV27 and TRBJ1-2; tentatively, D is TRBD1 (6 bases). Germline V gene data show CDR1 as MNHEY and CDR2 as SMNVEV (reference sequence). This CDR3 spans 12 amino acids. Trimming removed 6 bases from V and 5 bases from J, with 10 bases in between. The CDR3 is CASRTTGYGYTF. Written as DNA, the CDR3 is TGTGCCAGCAGGACCACAGGGTATGGCTACACCTTC.

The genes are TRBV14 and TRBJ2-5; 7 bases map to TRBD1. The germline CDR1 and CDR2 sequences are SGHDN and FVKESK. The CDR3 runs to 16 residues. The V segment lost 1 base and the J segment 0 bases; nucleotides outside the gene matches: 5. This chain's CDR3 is CASSQGLTGYQETQYF. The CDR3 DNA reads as TGTGCCAGCAGCCAAGGGCTGACAGGGTACCAAGAGACCCAGTACTTC. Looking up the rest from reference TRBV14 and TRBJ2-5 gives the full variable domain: EAGVTQFPSHSVIEKGQTVTLRCDPISGHDNLYWYRRVMGKEIKFLLHFVKESKQDESGMPNNRFLAERTGGTYSTLKVQPAELEDSGVYFCASSQGLTGYQETQYFGPGTRLLVL.

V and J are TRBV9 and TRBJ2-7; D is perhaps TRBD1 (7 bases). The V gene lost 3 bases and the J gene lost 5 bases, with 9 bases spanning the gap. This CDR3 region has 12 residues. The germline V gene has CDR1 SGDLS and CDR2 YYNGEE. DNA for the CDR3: TGTGCCAGCAGCGCAGGGGGGCACGAGCAGTACTTC. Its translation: CASSAGGHEQYF.

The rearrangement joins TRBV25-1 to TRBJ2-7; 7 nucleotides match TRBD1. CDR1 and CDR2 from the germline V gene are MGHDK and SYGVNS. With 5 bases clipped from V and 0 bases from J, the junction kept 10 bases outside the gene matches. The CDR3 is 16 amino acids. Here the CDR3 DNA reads TGTGCCAGCAGTACGCTGGGACAGTCAAGCTCCTACGAGCAGTACTTC. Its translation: CASSTLGQSSSYEQYF.